Listed below are T cell receptor beta chains from one sample, sequenced in a study of blood T cell repertoires in COVID-19. Sequencing used immunoSEQ multiplex PCR; TCRdb keeps in-frame clones, though not all of them. Among some 180,000 clones listed, over 80% were seen once. The specimen was peripheral blood. The receptors were sampled from a middle-aged woman with COVID-19, enrolled during active disease. Both conserved end residues are part of each CDR3. Each record gives: V gene, J gene, clone size, D gene, CDR3 DNA, CDR3 protein. The D gene is left open where the match is weak. Clone size is given for some rows only: seen once, a few or many times, or a class if the clone is expanded.

TRBV7-2	TRBJ1-4	.	.	TGTGCCAGCAGCCCCTTGGGCACAGGGTGGTATGAAAAACTGTTTTTT	CASSPLGTGWYEKLFF
TRBV5-3	TRBJ1-2	few	.	TGTGCCAGAAGCACACCCGGGACAAGTTCCTATGGCTACACCTTC	CARSTPGTSSYGYTF
TRBV4-1	TRBJ2-1	few	.	TGCGCCAGCAGCCGAATTGGACAAGGAGCCTACAATGAGCAGTTCTTC	CASSRIGQGAYNEQFF
TRBV19	TRBJ2-2	.	.	TGTGCCAGTGTGGACAGAGCCGGGGAGCTGTTTTTT	CASVDRAGELFF
TRBV6-5	TRBJ2-1	.	TRBD2	TGTGCCAGCACAACGGCTAGCGGAGAAAATGAGCAGTTCTTC	CASTTASGENEQFF
TRBV28	TRBJ2-5	.	TRBD1	TGTGCCAGCAGCCCGATGGGACAGGGGCCAGGGGAGACCCAGTACTTC	CASSPMGQGPGETQYF
TRBV2	TRBJ1-1	.	.	TGTGCCAGCAGGCGGGGGCGAGACACTGAAGCTTTCTTT	CASRRGRDTEAFF
TRBV7-2	TRBJ1-4	.	TRBD1	TGTGCCAGCAGCCCCACCCCAGGGGCCAGGGGGCCAAATGAAAAACTGTTTTTT	CASSPTPGARGPNEKLFF
TRBV12-5	TRBJ2-1	.	TRBD2	TGTGCTAGTGGTTCAGTTAGCGGGAGGGTTAATGAGCAGTTCTTC	CASGSVSGRVNEQFF
TRBV9	TRBJ1-4	.	TRBD1	TGTGCCAGCAGCGTAGACGGGACAGGGGCTAATGAAAAACTGTTTTTT	CASSVDGTGANEKLFF
TRBV19	TRBJ2-3	.	.	TGTGCCACATCCCACGCGGGGGCCTTTGGTGATACGCAGTATTTT	CATSHAGAFGDTQYF
TRBV5-1	TRBJ1-1	.	.	TGCGCCAGCAGCTTGCGGCCAGGGCAGGTGAACACTGAAGCTTTCTTT	CASSLRPGQVNTEAFF
TRBV5-1	TRBJ1-3	.	.	TGCGCCAGCAGCTTGGCGGTAGGGACTCTCTCTGGAAACACCATATATTTT	CASSLAVGTLSGNTIYF
TRBV6-5	TRBJ2-3	.	TRBD1	TGTGCCAGCAGCGTAGGGACAGTGGACACAGATACGCAGTATTTT	CASSVGTVDTDTQYF
TRBV7-2	TRBJ1-2	once	.	TGTGCCAGCAGCACGACGTGGCTAGCCAGTGGCTACACCTTC	CASSTTWLASGYTF
TRBV28	TRBJ1-5	.	.	TGTGCCAGCAGTTTTGAGGGGAGGTGGAGCAATCAGCCCCAGCATTTT	CASSFEGRWSNQPQHF
TRBV7-2	TRBJ2-5	.	TRBD2	TGTGCCAGCAGCCCCGACCTTGACGGGGGGGCACAAGAGACCCAGTACTTC	CASSPDLDGGAQETQYF
TRBV5-4	TRBJ1-2	.	.	TGTGCCAGCAGCTTCGTGGTTCCACAGGCCCCCTATGGCTACACCTTC	CASSFVVPQAPYGYTF